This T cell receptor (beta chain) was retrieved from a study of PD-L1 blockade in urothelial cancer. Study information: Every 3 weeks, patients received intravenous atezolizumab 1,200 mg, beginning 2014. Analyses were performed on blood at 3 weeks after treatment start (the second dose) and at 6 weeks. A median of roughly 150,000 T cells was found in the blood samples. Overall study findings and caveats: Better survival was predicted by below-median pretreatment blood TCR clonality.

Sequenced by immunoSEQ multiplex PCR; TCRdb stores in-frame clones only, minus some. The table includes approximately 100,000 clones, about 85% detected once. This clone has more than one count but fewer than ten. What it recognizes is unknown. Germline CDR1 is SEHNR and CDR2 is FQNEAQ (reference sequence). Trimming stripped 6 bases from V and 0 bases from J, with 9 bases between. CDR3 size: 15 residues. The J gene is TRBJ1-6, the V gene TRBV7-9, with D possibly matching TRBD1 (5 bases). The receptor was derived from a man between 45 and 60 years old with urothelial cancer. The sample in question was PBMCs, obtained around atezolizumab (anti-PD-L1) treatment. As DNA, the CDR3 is TGTGCCAGCAGTAAAACAGGCTCCTATAATTCACCCCTCCACTTT. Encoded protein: CASSKTGSYNSPLHF.